The 30 T cell receptor beta chains below all came from one sample that was sequenced in a study of T-cell reconstitution after alpha-beta-depleted transplantation in children. As it was prepared, the TCRbeta library received unique molecular identifiers. TCRdb re-analysed the PCR reads in MiXCR, keeping a single row per CDR3 protein. The table includes a few hundred thousand distinct CDR3 sequences, roughly 13% detected once. The source material was PBMCs, sampled from the stem cell graft. The receptors shown here come from a human donor who donated a stem cell graft to a child with Fanconi anemia.

This clonotype showed up many times. The chain links TRBV6-5 to TRBJ1-5; 9 nucleotides agree with TRBD1. This CDR3 is 14 amino acids long. The V gene end was trimmed by 5 bases and the J gene end by 11 bases; junction bases not matched to a gene: 10. Germline loops: CDR1 MNHEY, CDR2 SVGAGI. This CDR3 is CASSQGTGFWAQHF. CDR3 sequence (DNA): TGTGCCAGCAGTCAGGGGACAGGGTTTTGGGCCCAGCATTTT.

In its sample, this clonotype was seen many times. This sequence joins TRBV6-1 and TRBJ1-1; D remains unclear. CDR3 length: 13 residues. Germline V CDR1 and CDR2: MNHNS, SASEGT. Trimming stripped 7 bases from V and 1 base from J, with 10 bases between. This CDR3 is CASTGRRNTEAFF. CDR3 DNA: TGTGCCAGCACTGGACGGAGGAACACTGAAGCTTTCTTT.

This clonotype appeared many times. The chain couples TRBV5-1 to TRBJ2-2; 8 nucleotides agree with TRBD2. The junction had 13 bases not matched to a gene; V was cut back by 3 bases and J by 6 bases. This CDR3 region has 17 residues. Germline assignment: CDR1 SGHRS and CDR2 YFSETQ. The CDR3 bases are TGCGCCAGCAGCTGGGGACTAGAGAGGATTCGGGCCGGGGAGCTGTTTTTT. Its translation is CASSWGLERIRAGELFF.

This clonotype has more than one count but fewer than ten. This chain joins TRBV28 and TRBJ1-4; TRBD1 is a possible D gene (5 bases). Per the germline V gene, CDR1 is MDHEN and CDR2 is SYDVKM. The CDR3 runs 14 residues. Deletions cut 5 bases from V and 10 bases from J, with 17 bases between. The chain's CDR3 is CASSRDLVHGKLFF. In DNA, the CDR3 is TGTGCCAGCAGTCGGGACCTAGTTCACGGAAAACTGTTTTTT.

This clonotype was counted ten times or more. The chain combines TRBV4-2 with TRBJ2-5; D might be TRBD1 or TRBD2, each matching 5 bases. The CDR3 totals 15 residues. The V and J ends lost 0 bases and 5 bases respectively, with 13 bases between them. Germline CDR1 reads LGHNA; CDR2 reads YNFKEQ. The CDR3 loop reads CASSQDRGWGETQYF. As DNA, the CDR3 is TGTGCCAGCAGCCAAGATCGGGGATGGGGGGAGACCCAGTACTTC.

This clonotype was seen only a few times. The rearrangement joins TRBV2 to TRBJ2-5; D call uncertain. Germline V gene sequence: CDR1 SNHLY, CDR2 FYNNEI. CDR3 size: 14 residues. The V end lost 8 bases, the J end lost 1 base, and 14 bases lay between the germline ends. CDR3 amino acids: CASSKALSQETQYF. The CDR3 DNA follows: TGTGCCAGCTCAAAAGCCCTAAGCCAAGAGACCCAGTACTTC.

This clonotype has more than one count but fewer than ten. The V gene is TRBV5-1, the J gene TRBJ1-2; 7 bases line up with TRBD1. The ends lost 3 bases at V and 4 bases at J; junction bases unmatched: 6. The CDR3 length is 14 residues. Germline CDR1 SGHRS, CDR2 YFSETQ. The CDR3 sequence: CASSSGTAGYGYTF. CDR3 nucleotides: TGCGCCAGCAGCTCCGGGACAGCCGGCTATGGCTACACCTTC. Looking up the rest from reference TRBV5-1 and TRBJ1-2 gives the full variable domain: KAGVTQTPRYLIKTRGQQVTLSCSPISGHRSVSWYQQTPGQGLQFLFEYFSETQRNKGNFPGRFSGRQFSNSRSEMNVSTLELGDSALYLCASSSGTAGYGYTFGSGTRLTVV.

There are many counts of this clonotype. The gene calls are TRBV10-3 and TRBJ2-7, with D perhaps assigned TRBD1 or TRBD2 (5 bases each). The CDR3 totals 13 residues. Germline-derived CDR1 and CDR2 are ENHRY and SYGVKD. Trimming pared 0 bases from V and 3 bases from J, leaving 6 bases between. DNA of the CDR3: TGTGCCATCAGTGAGTCGGGGGACTACGAGCAGTACGTC. It yields the protein CAISESGDYEQYV.

There are a few counts of this clonotype. The genes are TRBV3-1 and TRBJ2-7, with 9 bases that match TRBD1. The CDR3 has 13 amino acids. Looked up from germline, CDR1 is LGHDT and CDR2 is YNNKEL (reference sequence). The J segment lost 6 bases and the V segment lost 3 bases, leaving 3 bases of the junction unmatched. CDR3 amino acids: CASSQGTGSEQYV. CDR3 nucleotides: TGTGCCAGCAGCCAGGGGACAGGGAGCGAGCAGTACGTC.

This clonotype was seen ten or more times. J is TRBJ1-1 and V is TRBV12-3 or TRBV12-4; D is undetermined. The CDR3 spans 14 residues. V gave up 3 bases and J gave up 3 bases, with 11 bases separating them. This CDR3 is CASSFKAWDTEAFF. CDR3 bases: TGTGCCAGCAGTTTTAAGGCTTGGGACACTGAAGCTTTCTTT.

This clonotype was counted a few times. The chain joins TRBV4-2 to TRBJ2-5; D is possibly TRBD2 (5 bases). There are 15 residues in the CDR3. Per the germline V gene, CDR1 is LGHNA and CDR2 is YNFKEQ. V gave up 0 bases and J gave up 5 bases, with 13 bases separating them. The CDR3 region is CASSQEIHERETQYF. The DNA for the CDR3 is TGTGCCAGCAGCCAAGAAATTCACGAGCGGGAGACCCAGTACTTC.

This clonotype appeared a few times. This chain uses TRBV15 with TRBJ1-1; D is uncertain. Trimming took 4 bases from V and 6 from J, leaving 18 bases between them. The CDR3 consists of 15 residues. From germline, CDR1 is LNHNV and CDR2 YYDKDF (reference sequence). In nucleotides, the CDR3 is TGTGCCACCAGCATCCCCTCTGGGCAGCCCGCTGAAGCTTTCTTT. Its translation is CATSIPSGQPAEAFF.

This clonotype was recorded at least ten times. V usage is TRBV11-2 and J usage is TRBJ2-7, with unresolved D. In germline, CDR1 is SGHAT, CDR2 FQNNGV. This CDR3 is built from 14 residues. Trimming cost V 0 bases and J 2 bases, with 8 bases left between them. The CDR3 reads CASSLEWAAYEQYF. CDR3 in DNA: TGTGCCAGCAGCTTAGAGTGGGCCGCCTACGAGCAGTACTTC.

The chain uses TRBV6-5 and TRBJ1-2; D is possibly TRBD1 (5 bases). The CDR3 runs to 13 residues. Germline loops: CDR1 MNHEY, CDR2 SVGAGI. V dropped 6 bases and J dropped 2 bases, with 10 bases sitting between them. CDR3 in DNA: TGTGCCAGCAGGGCAGGGTGGAACTATGGCTACACCTTC. Its protein product is CASRAGWNYGYTF.

This clonotype has ten or more counts. V usage is TRBV10-3 and J usage is TRBJ1-2; 7 bases align to TRBD1. Trimming cost V 4 bases and J 5 bases; bases outside gene matches: 7. The CDR3 consists of 14 residues. From germline, CDR1 is ENHRY and CDR2 SYGVKD. CDR3: CAISGGQTFYGYTF. Written as DNA, the CDR3 is TGTGCCATCAGTGGGGGACAGACATTTTATGGCTACACCTTC.

This chain joins TRBV4-1 and TRBJ2-3; TRBD2 is a possible D gene (5 bases). Between the trimmed V and J ends, which lost 5 bases and 0 bases, there was a span of 27 bases. The CDR3 has 20 amino acids. Germline V CDR1 and CDR2: MGHRA, YSYEKL. The CDR3 protein is CASSSGLVDFASLSTDTQYF. CDR3 DNA sequence: TGCGCCAGCAGCAGCGGCCTGGTGGACTTCGCTTCCCTTAGCACAGATACGCAGTATTTT.

The gene calls are TRBV6-5 and TRBJ2-4; D is ambiguous. The CDR3 totals 11 residues. Germline CDR1 MNHEY, CDR2 SVGAGI. Trimming cost V 2 bases and J 8 bases, with 4 bases left between them. CDR3 coding DNA: TGTGCCAGCAGTTACGCGGACATTCAGTACTTC. It translates to CASSYADIQYF.

This clonotype has only a few counts. The rearrangement joins TRBV12-3 or TRBV12-4 to TRBJ2-5; a possible D gene is TRBD1 (5 bases). The CDR3 length is 13 residues. The ends were cut back, 2 bases at V and 7 bases at J, with 11 bases in the middle. CDR3 sequence reads: CASSLLEGATQYF. DNA for the CDR3: TGTGCCAGCAGTTTACTAGAAGGGGCGACCCAGTACTTC.

The chain carries TRBV2 and TRBJ2-3, with a weak D call TRBD2 (6 bases). V dropped 6 bases and J dropped 4 bases, with 11 bases sitting between them. The CDR3 has 13 residues. Germline values: CDR1 SNHLY, CDR2 FYNNEI. The CDR3 DNA is TGTGCCAGCAGCCAGGGCGGGGCAGATACGCAGTATTTT. This translates into CASSQGGADTQYF.

This clonotype turned up a few times. The chain recombines TRBV6-2 or TRBV6-3 with TRBJ2-7, with TRBD1 matching 7 bases. Germline values: CDR1 MNHEY, CDR2 SVGEGT. Trimming at V came to 7 bases and at J to 5 bases, leaving 8 bases not matched to a gene. This CDR3 has 13 residues. The CDR3 coding sequence is TGTGCCAGCACCACAGGACAGGCTGACGAGCAGTACTTC. Protein sequence: CASTTGQADEQYF.

This clonotype appeared many times. J is TRBJ1-2 and V is TRBV20-1, with 7 bases that match TRBD1. The CDR3 loop spans 11 amino acids. The junction had 7 bases not matched to a gene; V was cut back by 4 bases and J by 11 bases. Germline V gene lookup returns CDR1 DFQATT and CDR2 SNEGSKA (reference sequence). CDR3 DNA: TGCAGTGCTAAAGGGGGCCCCGGATACACCTTC. This encodes CSAKGGPGYTF.

This chain joins TRBV7-6 and TRBJ1-2; D unresolved. The germline V and J ends were trimmed by 5 bases and 2 bases, with 12 bases remaining between them. This CDR3 region has 14 residues. The germline V gene has CDR1 SGHVS and CDR2 FNYEAQ. Here the CDR3 reads CASSISVGNYGYTF. DNA of the CDR3: TGTGCCAGCAGCATATCCGTAGGCAACTATGGCTACACCTTC.

This clonotype has a handful of counts. The chain couples TRBV19 to TRBJ2-3; D may be TRBD1 (5 bases). The V gene's germline CDR1 is LNHDA and CDR2 SQIVND (reference sequence). The V and J ends lost 2 bases and 11 bases respectively, with 14 bases between them. This CDR3 contains 13 residues. The CDR3 region is CASSIQQETEQYF. The CDR3 DNA reads as TGTGCCAGTAGTATACAACAGGAGACGGAGCAGTATTTT.

This clonotype was counted ten times or more. The gene calls are TRBV7-2 and TRBJ2-3; D remains ambiguous. The V gene lost 2 bases and the J gene lost 4 bases, with 10 bases spanning the gap. Germline V gene sequence: CDR1 SGHTA, CDR2 FQGNSA. There are 14 residues in the CDR3. DNA for the CDR3: TGTGCCAGCAGCTTATTCCTAGGTCCAGATACGCAGTATTTT. Translation gives CASSLFLGPDTQYF.

This clonotype occurred many times. The V call is TRBV12-3 or TRBV12-4, the J call TRBJ2-3; weak D call: TRBD2 (6 bases). CDR3 length: 15 amino acids. V was pared by 3 bases and J by 2 bases, with 12 bases between. DNA for the CDR3: TGTGCCAGCAGTTTTTCGGGGGAGGCCACAGATACGCAGTATTTT. Residues: CASSFSGEATDTQYF.

The table lists this clonotype with many counts. The gene calls are TRBV7-6 and TRBJ2-1, with a possible D match to TRBD1 (6 bases). Germline V gives CDR1 SGHVS, CDR2 FNYEAQ. This CDR3 is 14 amino acids long. V dropped 2 bases and J dropped 8 bases, with 13 bases sitting between them. The CDR3 coding sequence is TGTGCCAGCAGCTTATTACAGGGTTACGATGAGCAGTTCTTC. Translating gives CASSLLQGYDEQFF.

The table lists this clonotype with many counts. J is TRBJ2-1 and V is TRBV7-2; 7 bases align to TRBD1. Germline-derived CDR1 and CDR2 are SGHTA and FQGNSA. This CDR3 has 15 amino acids. V lost 3 bases, J lost 0 bases, and 2 bases stayed unmatched. The DNA for the CDR3 is TGTGCCAGCAGCTTGACAGGGAACTCCTACAATGAGCAGTTCTTC. Its protein product is CASSLTGNSYNEQFF.

The J gene is TRBJ2-7, the V gene TRBV3-1; no clear D. CDR1 is LGHDT and CDR2 is YNNKEL in the germline V gene (reference sequence). CDR3 length: 14 residues. Trimming pared 1 base from V and 2 bases from J, leaving 9 bases between. Here the CDR3 DNA reads TGTGCCAGCAGCCAAGCCACACTGGCCTACGAGCAGTACTTC. Amino acids: CASSQATLAYEQYF.

In this sample, this clonotype turned up many times. The V call is TRBV30, the J call TRBJ1-6, with TRBD1 matching 9 bases. Germline CDR1 and CDR2: GTSNPN and SVGIG (reference sequence). With 3 bases clipped from V and 8 bases from J, the junction kept 8 bases outside the gene matches. The CDR3 is 15 residues long. The CDR3 DNA is TGTGCCTGGAGCTTCGGACAGGGGAAGGATTCACCCCTCCACTTT. Protein: CAWSFGQGKDSPLHF.

This clonotype was detected a few times. The chain couples TRBV7-6 to TRBJ1-1, with 8 nucleotides matching TRBD1. This CDR3 spans 14 amino acids. J gave up 5 bases and V 6 bases, and 8 bases lay outside the gene matches. Germline CDR1 SGHVS, CDR2 FNYEAQ. DNA for the CDR3: TGTGCCAGCAGTTATCGGACAGGGATGACTGAAGCTTTCTTT. As protein: CASSYRTGMTEAFF.